This TCR beta chain emerged from a study of cytomegalovirus exposure and HLA in healthy donors. Findings and limits, study-wide: Altogether, 150 to 200 TCR beta chains were recorded as cytomegalovirus-associated. It was only CMV serostatus that was available as immune exposure information. DRB1 showed the most TCR associations and HLA-C the fewest in a later analysis, as rates varied by HLA locus. HLA-A and HLA-B allele assignments for most subjects were reportedly predicted accurately using TCR beta sequences.

As to this clone: The antigen is unknown.

The CDR3 has 16 amino acids. Trimming at V came to 4 bases and at J to 3 bases, leaving 8 bases not matched to a gene. The germline gives CDR1 SGHDT, CDR2 YYEEEE. With 60 Vbeta and 13 Jbeta primers, the PCR was carried out. The data were produced by immunoSEQ multiplex PCR, yet TCRdb's version contains in-frame clones alone and is incomplete. The sample has 150,000 to 200,000 clones, just under 80% seen once. The chain employs TRBV5-6 and TRBJ2-5, with TRBD2 matching 11 bases. Sequenced input: PBMCs. The TCR originated in a woman aged 30 to 39 in good health and CMV-seropositive. The DNA of the CDR3 is TGTGCCAGCAGCCCAGGGACTAGCGGAGTAGAAGAGACCCAGTACTTC. As protein: CASSPGTSGVEETQYF.